These T cell receptor beta chains were read from a single sample in a study of blood T cells in healthy people across ages. Each CDR3 protein gets one entry after TCRdb re-called the 5' RACE reads with MiXCR. This table holds roughly 1.7 million distinct CDR3 sequences, 34% found once. The sequenced sample was blood. These receptors were taken from a woman under 40 in good health. CDR3s include the opening cysteine and the closing phenylalanine or tryptophan. Fields, in order: V gene, J gene, clone size, D gene, CDR3 DNA, CDR3 protein. A D gene is named only where the DNA matches it firmly. Clone size appears in some rows only: once, few, many, or a class for an expanded clone.

v_call: TRBV10-3; j_call: TRBJ2-1; clone_size: .; d_call: TRBD2; cdr3_nt: TGTGCCACCGGGACTAGCGGGAGCAATGAGCAGTTCTTC; cdr3_aa: CATGTSGSNEQFF
v_call: TRBV12-3/TRBV12-4; j_call: TRBJ1-5; clone_size: .; d_call: TRBD1; cdr3_nt: TGTGCCAGCAGTTCTGGCTTGGGACAGTTACCTCAGCCCCAGCATTTT; cdr3_aa: CASSSGLGQLPQPQHF
v_call: TRBV20-1; j_call: TRBJ2-1; clone_size: .; d_call: TRBD2; cdr3_nt: TGCAGTGCTAGTTCCAGCGGGGGGACAAGTGAGCAGTTCTTC; cdr3_aa: CSASSSGGTSEQFF
v_call: TRBV2; j_call: TRBJ2-7; clone_size: .; d_call: .; cdr3_nt: TGTGCCAGCAGTGAGGACCCTCGCCCGGACGAGCAGTACTTC; cdr3_aa: CASSEDPRPDEQYF
v_call: TRBV14; j_call: TRBJ1-2; clone_size: .; d_call: TRBD1; cdr3_nt: TGTGCCAGCGGCCAAGGGGGCCCTGGGGCTTATGGCTACACCTTC; cdr3_aa: CASGQGGPGAYGYTF
v_call: TRBV5-1; j_call: TRBJ2-7; clone_size: .; d_call: .; cdr3_nt: TGCGCCAGCAGCGACTCCTACGGGCAGTACTTC; cdr3_aa: CASSDSYGQYF
v_call: TRBV11-2; j_call: TRBJ2-2; clone_size: .; d_call: TRBD2; cdr3_nt: TGTGCCAGCAGCACATATTCCGGTCGGGCTAGCGGGGAGCTGCTCAACACCGGGGAGCTGTTTTTT; cdr3_aa: CASSTYSGRASGELLNTGELFF
v_call: TRBV4-2; j_call: TRBJ2-1; clone_size: few; d_call: .; cdr3_nt: TGTGCCAGCAGCCAAGATTTCGCGGCCAGGGGAAACAATGAGCAGTTCTTC; cdr3_aa: CASSQDFAARGNNEQFF
v_call: TRBV5-1; j_call: TRBJ2-5; clone_size: .; d_call: TRBD1; cdr3_nt: TGCGCCAGCACCCGGGACAGGGGGCAGGGTGAGCAGTACTTC; cdr3_aa: CASTRDRGQGEQYF
v_call: TRBV2; j_call: TRBJ2-7; clone_size: .; d_call: .; cdr3_nt: TGTGCCAGCGGGCGGGACAAACCCTACGAGCAGTACTTC; cdr3_aa: CASGRDKPYEQYF
v_call: TRBV20-1; j_call: TRBJ2-3; clone_size: .; d_call: TRBD2; cdr3_nt: TGCAGTGCTAATGGCGGGGGAGGAATCACAGATACGCAGTATTTT; cdr3_aa: CSANGGGGITDTQYF
v_call: TRBV6-2/TRBV6-3; j_call: TRBJ2-7; clone_size: .; d_call: .; cdr3_nt: TGTGCCACCTCAGGGGCTACGGACGAGCAGTACTTC; cdr3_aa: CATSGATDEQYF
v_call: TRBV29-1; j_call: TRBJ2-1; clone_size: few; d_call: TRBD1; cdr3_nt: TGCAGCGTTGAAGGGCACAGGGGTCCTACCAATGAGCAGTTCTTC; cdr3_aa: CSVEGHRGPTNEQFF
v_call: TRBV7-9; j_call: TRBJ2-7; clone_size: few; d_call: TRBD1; cdr3_nt: TGTGCCAGCAGCTACAGGGGGCCTAGTGACGAGCAGTACTTC; cdr3_aa: CASSYRGPSDEQYF
v_call: TRBV20-1; j_call: TRBJ1-1; clone_size: .; d_call: TRBD1; cdr3_nt: TGCAGAGGGAAGGGGGCTTTGAACACTGAAGCTTTCTTT; cdr3_aa: CRGKGALNTEAFF
v_call: TRBV20-1; j_call: TRBJ2-7; clone_size: .; d_call: .; cdr3_nt: TGCAGTGCTAGAGACTTCCTCACAGGCTCTAGGTCCTACGAGCAGTACTTC; cdr3_aa: CSARDFLTGSRSYEQYF
v_call: TRBV10-3; j_call: TRBJ2-7; clone_size: many; d_call: .; cdr3_nt: TGTGCCATCTCCCCGGGACGGAACACCGAGCAGTACTTC; cdr3_aa: CAISPGRNTEQYF
v_call: TRBV9; j_call: TRBJ1-4; clone_size: .; d_call: .; cdr3_nt: TGTGCCAGCAGCGTAGACCGGGATGTAACTAATGAAAAACTGTTTTTT; cdr3_aa: CASSVDRDVTNEKLFF
v_call: TRBV7-2; j_call: TRBJ2-1; clone_size: .; d_call: .; cdr3_nt: TGTGCCAGCAGCCTTTCTAGCGCTGACTACAATGAGCAGTTCTTC; cdr3_aa: CASSLSSADYNEQFF
v_call: TRBV16; j_call: TRBJ2-1; clone_size: .; d_call: TRBD1; cdr3_nt: TGTGCCAGCAGCCCAGGGACAGGGGTTTCCTACAATGAGCAGTTCTTC; cdr3_aa: CASSPGTGVSYNEQFF
v_call: TRBV28; j_call: TRBJ2-7; clone_size: .; d_call: .; cdr3_nt: TGTGCCAGCAGTTCTACCCTGGAGCGTAGCTCCTACGAGCAGTACTTC; cdr3_aa: CASSSTLERSSYEQYF
v_call: TRBV6-5; j_call: TRBJ2-3; clone_size: .; d_call: .; cdr3_nt: TGTGCCAGCAGTTACTCAGGTCCTCCTCCGCAGTATTTT; cdr3_aa: CASSYSGPPPQYF
v_call: TRBV28; j_call: TRBJ2-7; clone_size: few; d_call: .; cdr3_nt: TGTGCCAGCACACCGAGAAACTCCTACGAGCAGTACTTC; cdr3_aa: CASTPRNSYEQYF
v_call: TRBV18; j_call: TRBJ1-1; clone_size: .; d_call: TRBD1; cdr3_nt: TGTGCCAGCTCACCACAGGGGGCTTCGGGCACTGAAGCTTTCTTT; cdr3_aa: CASSPQGASGTEAFF
v_call: TRBV10-2; j_call: TRBJ2-7; clone_size: .; d_call: .; cdr3_nt: TGCGCCAGCAGCAGGGACGAGCAGTACTTC; cdr3_aa: CASSRDEQYF
v_call: TRBV2; j_call: TRBJ2-5; clone_size: few; d_call: TRBD2; cdr3_nt: TGTGCCAGCACTAGCGGGGGGGGTCAGCCGGAGCAGTACTTC; cdr3_aa: CASTSGGGQPEQYF
v_call: TRBV12-3/TRBV12-4; j_call: TRBJ1-5; clone_size: .; d_call: TRBD1; cdr3_nt: TGTGCCAGCAGCCCCAACAGGGGTACAGGACAGCCCCAGCATTTT; cdr3_aa: CASSPNRGTGQPQHF
v_call: TRBV4-1; j_call: TRBJ1-4; clone_size: .; d_call: .; cdr3_nt: TGCGCCAGCAGCCCCCGACTCGGGAATGAAAAACTGTTTTTT; cdr3_aa: CASSPRLGNEKLFF
v_call: TRBV20-1; j_call: TRBJ1-5; clone_size: .; d_call: .; cdr3_nt: TGCAGTGCTAGAGGGACGGGGAGCAATCACCCCCAGCATTTT; cdr3_aa: CSARGTGSNHPQHF
v_call: TRBV5-1; j_call: TRBJ2-7; clone_size: few; d_call: .; cdr3_nt: TGCGCCAGCAGCTTGATGGCGGAGGCCTACGAGCAGTACTTC; cdr3_aa: CASSLMAEAYEQYF
v_call: TRBV29-1; j_call: TRBJ2-3; clone_size: .; d_call: .; cdr3_nt: TGCAGCGTTGAACTCGGGGGAGGAGATACGCAGTATTTT; cdr3_aa: CSVELGGGDTQYF
v_call: TRBV7-2; j_call: TRBJ1-4; clone_size: .; d_call: TRBD1; cdr3_nt: TGTGCCAGCAGCTCACCTCGGGACAGGGTGTGGTTTAAGGAAAAACTGTTTTTT; cdr3_aa: CASSSPRDRVWFKEKLFF
v_call: TRBV12-3/TRBV12-4; j_call: TRBJ1-2; clone_size: .; d_call: .; cdr3_nt: TGTGCCAGCAGTTCGGGTGTGGCAGGCGGCGGCTACACCTTC; cdr3_aa: CASSSGVAGGGYTF
v_call: TRBV29-1; j_call: TRBJ2-7; clone_size: many; d_call: .; cdr3_nt: TGCAGCGGCTCGCGATGGGGACGGGGCTCCTACGAGCAGTACTTC; cdr3_aa: CSGSRWGRGSYEQYF
v_call: TRBV3-1; j_call: TRBJ2-1; clone_size: .; d_call: TRBD2; cdr3_nt: TGTGCCAGCAGCCAAGGGACTAGCGGGTATTACAATGAGCAGTTCTTC; cdr3_aa: CASSQGTSGYYNEQFF
v_call: TRBV5-5; j_call: TRBJ1-1; clone_size: few; d_call: .; cdr3_nt: TGTGCCAGCAGCTTGTGGCGGGTCTCTGAAGCTTTCTTT; cdr3_aa: CASSLWRVSEAFF
v_call: TRBV20-1; j_call: TRBJ2-7; clone_size: .; d_call: .; cdr3_nt: TGCAGTGCTCCCGACAGGTCCGCTAGCGAGCAGTACTTC; cdr3_aa: CSAPDRSASEQYF
v_call: TRBV12-3/TRBV12-4; j_call: TRBJ1-2; clone_size: few; d_call: .; cdr3_nt: TGTGCCAGCAGTCAACCCTGGGGCTATGGCTACACCTTC; cdr3_aa: CASSQPWGYGYTF
v_call: TRBV20-1; j_call: TRBJ1-5; clone_size: .; d_call: TRBD1; cdr3_nt: TGCAGTGCTAGAGCCCCGGGACAGGGGAGTCAGCCCCAGCATTTT; cdr3_aa: CSARAPGQGSQPQHF
v_call: TRBV7-9; j_call: TRBJ1-2; clone_size: few; d_call: .; cdr3_nt: TGTGCCAGCAGCTTACGGGCGGCCGCTCCCAACTATGGCTACACCTTC; cdr3_aa: CASSLRAAAPNYGYTF
v_call: TRBV5-1; j_call: TRBJ2-7; clone_size: .; d_call: .; cdr3_nt: TGCGCCAGCAGCTATCGGGCCCGAGACTACGAGCAGTACTTC; cdr3_aa: CASSYRARDYEQYF
v_call: TRBV27; j_call: TRBJ2-1; clone_size: .; d_call: .; cdr3_nt: TGTGCCACCGGAGGAGGGCTCCCCTCCTACAATGAGCAGGTCTTC; cdr3_aa: CATGGGLPSYNEQVF
v_call: TRBV24-1; j_call: TRBJ2-5; clone_size: few; d_call: TRBD2; cdr3_nt: TGTGCCACCAGTGATCCCAGACTAGCGGGAGGATCAGAGACCCAGTACTTC; cdr3_aa: CATSDPRLAGGSETQYF
v_call: TRBV12-3/TRBV12-4; j_call: TRBJ2-5; clone_size: .; d_call: TRBD1; cdr3_nt: TGTGCCAGCAGTCGCCCCCGGACAGGGACTCAAGAGACCCAGTACTTC; cdr3_aa: CASSRPRTGTQETQYF
v_call: TRBV25-1; j_call: TRBJ1-5; clone_size: few; d_call: .; cdr3_nt: TGTGCCAGCAGTGTGGATTATAATCAGCCCCAGCATTTT; cdr3_aa: CASSVDYNQPQHF
v_call: TRBV2; j_call: TRBJ2-3; clone_size: .; d_call: .; cdr3_nt: TGTGCCAGCACCTTTTACTTTAGCACAGATACGCAGTATTTT; cdr3_aa: CASTFYFSTDTQYF
v_call: TRBV29-1; j_call: TRBJ2-7; clone_size: many; d_call: TRBD2; cdr3_nt: TGCAGCGTTGGACTAGCGGGGGTCTACGAGCAGTACTTC; cdr3_aa: CSVGLAGVYEQYF
v_call: TRBV6-6; j_call: TRBJ2-7; clone_size: .; d_call: .; cdr3_nt: TGTGCCAGCAGGTTTGGCCAGGAACCGTCCGAGCAGTACTTC; cdr3_aa: CASRFGQEPSEQYF
v_call: TRBV7-9; j_call: TRBJ2-1; clone_size: few; d_call: .; cdr3_nt: TGTGCCAGCAGCTTATCCCCCGCGGACCAGCAGTTCTTC; cdr3_aa: CASSLSPADQQFF
v_call: TRBV6-6; j_call: TRBJ1-5; clone_size: .; d_call: .; cdr3_nt: TGTGCCAGCAGCCCCCGTCTGCCCCAGCATTTT; cdr3_aa: CASSPRLPQHF
v_call: TRBV12-3/TRBV12-4; j_call: TRBJ2-2; clone_size: .; d_call: .; cdr3_nt: TGTGCCAGCAGTCCGCTGTCGGCCGGCGGGGAGCTGTTTTTT; cdr3_aa: CASSPLSAGGELFF
v_call: TRBV18; j_call: TRBJ2-5; clone_size: few; d_call: TRBD1; cdr3_nt: TGTGCCAGCTCACCAATGGACAGGGGCCAAGAGACCCAGTACTTC; cdr3_aa: CASSPMDRGQETQYF
v_call: TRBV28; j_call: TRBJ2-1; clone_size: .; d_call: TRBD2; cdr3_nt: TGTGCCAGCAGTTTGGGGGTAGCGGGAGCGCGAAATGAGCAGTTCTTC; cdr3_aa: CASSLGVAGARNEQFF
v_call: TRBV4-1; j_call: TRBJ2-1; clone_size: .; d_call: .; cdr3_nt: TGCGCCAGCAGCCAATGGGGCAGAGTTACCTACAATGAGCAGTTCTTC; cdr3_aa: CASSQWGRVTYNEQFF
v_call: TRBV11-2; j_call: TRBJ2-1; clone_size: few; d_call: TRBD1; cdr3_nt: TGTGCCAGCAGCCCAATCGGGACAGTGGGGTACGATGAGCAGTTCTTC; cdr3_aa: CASSPIGTVGYDEQFF
v_call: TRBV20-1; j_call: TRBJ2-5; clone_size: few; d_call: .; cdr3_nt: TGCAGTGCTAGGGCGGTAGCGGTATTAGGGGAGACCCAGTACTTC; cdr3_aa: CSARAVAVLGETQYF
v_call: TRBV18; j_call: TRBJ2-1; clone_size: few; d_call: .; cdr3_nt: TGTGCCAGCTCACCCCTAACACTCATGTTGCTCCCTCCTTCCTACAATGAGCAGTTCTTC; cdr3_aa: CASSPLTLMLLPPSYNEQFF
v_call: TRBV9; j_call: TRBJ2-3; clone_size: few; d_call: .; cdr3_nt: TGTGCCAGCAGCGTAGGGCTGACCCAAGTGGATACGCAGTATTTT; cdr3_aa: CASSVGLTQVDTQYF